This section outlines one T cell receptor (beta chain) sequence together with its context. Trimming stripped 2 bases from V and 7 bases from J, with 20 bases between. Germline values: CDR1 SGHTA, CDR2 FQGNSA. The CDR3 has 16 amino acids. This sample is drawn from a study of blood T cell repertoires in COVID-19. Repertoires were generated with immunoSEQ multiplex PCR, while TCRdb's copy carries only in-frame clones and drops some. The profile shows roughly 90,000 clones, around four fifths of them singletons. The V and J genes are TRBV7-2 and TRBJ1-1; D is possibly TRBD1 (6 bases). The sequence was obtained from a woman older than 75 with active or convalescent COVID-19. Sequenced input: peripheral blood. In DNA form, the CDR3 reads TGTGCCAGCAGCTTATGGTTCGCACAGGGCGAAGTTGAAGCTTTCTTT. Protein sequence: CASSLWFAQGEVEAFF.